The 10 T cell receptor beta chains in this list originate from one sample, sequenced in a study of Ad26.COV2.S vaccination and SARS-CoV-2 variants. Measured with immunoSEQ multiplex PCR; TCRdb has only the in-frame clones, and not every one. Here the sample spans roughly 100,000 clones, around 81% being singletons. Sequencing was performed on peripheral blood, taken after recovery from COVID-19. Source of these receptors: a human donor who had recovered from COVID-19.

The chain is built from TRBV25-1 and TRBJ1-3, with D uncertain. Trimming removed 8 bases from V and 4 bases from J, with 15 bases in between. The CDR3 consists of 14 residues. In germline, CDR1 is MGHDK, CDR2 SYGVNS. The chain's CDR3 is CASESQRSGNTIYF. The CDR3 DNA reads TGTGCCAGCGAGTCGCAGCGATCGGGAAACACCATATATTTT.

The chain joins TRBV28 to TRBJ1-1; perhaps TRBD1 as D (5 bases). Germline CDR1 MDHEN, CDR2 SYDVKM. V lost 5 bases and J lost 1, with 11 bases in between. CDR3 length: 14 amino acids. CDR3 residues: CASSPPRANTEAFF. The CDR3 DNA reads TGTGCCAGCAGTCCCCCCAGGGCGAACACTGAAGCTTTCTTT.

The chain joins TRBV5-5 to TRBJ1-4, with TRBD1 as a possible D gene (5 bases). Germline V lookup: CDR1 SGHKS, CDR2 YYEKEE (reference sequence). V was clipped by 2 bases and J by 7 bases, with 9 bases between them. The CDR3 sequence is 13 residues long. CDR3 DNA: TGTGCCAGCAGCTTAGAGAGGGGTGAAAAACTGTTTTTT. Protein product: CASSLERGEKLFF.

V usage is TRBV19 and J usage is TRBJ1-4; 9 bases align to TRBD1. Germline V lookup: CDR1 LNHDA, CDR2 SQIVND (reference sequence). V was clipped by 9 bases and J by 5 bases; unmatched bases: 13. This CDR3 comprises 16 residues. Here the CDR3 reads CASSSGKGTGNEKLFF. CDR3 nucleotide sequence: TGTGCCAGCTCCTCGGGGAAAGGGACAGGGAATGAAAAACTGTTTTTT.

This chain connects TRBV27 to TRBJ2-2, with TRBD1 as a possible D gene (6 bases). This CDR3 spans 15 amino acids. Per the germline V gene, CDR1 is MNHEY and CDR2 is SMNVEV (reference sequence). V was cut by 5 bases and J by 6 bases, with 16 bases left in between. In DNA form, the CDR3 reads TGTGCCAGCAGTCCCACATGGACAGTCCCCGGGGAGCTGTTTTTT. Encoded protein: CASSPTWTVPGELFF.

This clone came up once. CDR3 amino acids: CAGIGWNAGNTIYF. CDR3 bases: TGTGCCGGTATAGGGTGGAACGCTGGAAACACCATATATTTT. The chain is built from TRBV19 and TRBJ1-3; D gene ambiguous. The CDR3 consists of 14 residues. Between the trimmed V and J ends, which lost 11 bases and 2 bases, there was a span of 16 bases. From germline, CDR1 is LNHDA and CDR2 SQIVND (reference sequence). Full variable domain (outside the CDR3, taken from reference TRBV19 and TRBJ1-3): DGGITQSPKYLFRKEGQNVTLSCEQNLNHDAMYWYRQDPGQGLRLIYYSQIVNDFQKGDIAEGYSVSREKKESFPLTVTSAQKNPTAFYLCAGIGWNAGNTIYFGEGSWLTVV.

This clone was counted a single time. The chain joins TRBV7-7 to TRBJ1-3; 9 bases are shared with TRBD1. J gave up 2 bases and V 1 base, and 0 bases lay outside the gene matches. The CDR3 consists of 15 residues. In germline, CDR1 is SSHAT, CDR2 FNYEAQ (reference sequence). CDR3 bases: TGTGCCAGCAGCTTAGGACAGGGGGCTGGAAACACCATATATTTT. This encodes CASSLGQGAGNTIYF.

This chain links TRBV6-5 with TRBJ1-1; D is unresolved. The V and J ends lost 2 bases and 6 bases respectively, with 10 bases between them. The CDR3 loop spans 13 amino acids. Germline loops: CDR1 MNHEY, CDR2 SVGAGI. The CDR3 DNA reads TGTGCCAGCAGTTACGGGGAAAGAGCTGAAGCTTTCTTT. Protein: CASSYGERAEAFF.

The chain employs TRBV2 and TRBJ2-7; 8 nucleotides align to TRBD2. Trimming cost V 1 base and J 1 base; bases outside gene matches: 6. Looked up from germline, CDR1 is SNHLY and CDR2 is FYNNEI. The CDR3 totals 16 residues. Here the CDR3 DNA reads TGTGCCAGCAGTGAAGAAATACGGGGGGGATCCTACGAGCAGTACTTC. This sequence encodes CASSEEIRGGSYEQYF.

The gene calls are TRBV9 and TRBJ2-7; D possibly uses TRBD1 or TRBD2 (5 bases each). The CDR3 is 14 residues long. Deletions cut 0 bases from V and 5 bases from J, with 12 bases between. Germline V gene lookup returns CDR1 SGDLS and CDR2 YYNGEE. The DNA for the CDR3 is TGTGCCAGCAGCGTAGGCCGATGGGGGAACGAGCAGTACTTC. Its protein product is CASSVGRWGNEQYF.